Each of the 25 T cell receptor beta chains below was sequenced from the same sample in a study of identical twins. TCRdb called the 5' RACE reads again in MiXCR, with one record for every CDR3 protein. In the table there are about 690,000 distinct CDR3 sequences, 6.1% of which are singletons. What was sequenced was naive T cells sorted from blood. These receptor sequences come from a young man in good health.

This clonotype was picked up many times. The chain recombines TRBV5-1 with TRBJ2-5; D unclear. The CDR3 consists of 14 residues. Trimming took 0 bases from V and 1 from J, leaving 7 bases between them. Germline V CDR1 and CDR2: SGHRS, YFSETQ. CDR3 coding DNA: TGCGCCAGCAGCTTGGAGGATCCCCAAGAGACCCAGTACTTC. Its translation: CASSLEDPQETQYF.

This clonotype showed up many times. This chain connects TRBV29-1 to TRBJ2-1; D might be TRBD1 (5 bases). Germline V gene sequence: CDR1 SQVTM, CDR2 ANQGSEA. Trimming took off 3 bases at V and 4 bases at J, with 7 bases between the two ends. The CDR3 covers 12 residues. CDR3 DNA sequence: TGCAGCGTTGAGCGACAGTACAATGAGCAGTTCTTC. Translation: CSVERQYNEQFF.

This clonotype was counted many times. This CDR3 reads CSTDTQYF. The CDR3 region has the DNA TGCAGTACCGATACGCAGTATTTT. The chain joins TRBV20-1 to TRBJ2-3, with D hard to call. CDR1 DFQATT and CDR2 SNEGSKA come from the germline V gene (reference sequence). The CDR3 covers 8 residues. V lost 8 bases, J lost 6 bases, and 3 bases lay in between.

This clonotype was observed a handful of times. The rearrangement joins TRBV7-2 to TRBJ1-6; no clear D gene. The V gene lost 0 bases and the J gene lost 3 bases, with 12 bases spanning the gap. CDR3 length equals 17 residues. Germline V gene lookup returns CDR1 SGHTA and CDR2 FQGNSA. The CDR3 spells CASSLANPRLYNSPLHF. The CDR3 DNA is TGTGCCAGCAGCTTAGCGAACCCGCGACTCTATAATTCACCCCTCCACTTT.

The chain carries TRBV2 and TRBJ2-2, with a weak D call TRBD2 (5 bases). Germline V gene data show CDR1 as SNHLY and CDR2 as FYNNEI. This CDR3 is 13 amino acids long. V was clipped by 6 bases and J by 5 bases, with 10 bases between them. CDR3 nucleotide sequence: TGTGCCAGCAGGGATCCGGGAACCGGGGAGCTGTTTTTT. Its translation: CASRDPGTGELFF.

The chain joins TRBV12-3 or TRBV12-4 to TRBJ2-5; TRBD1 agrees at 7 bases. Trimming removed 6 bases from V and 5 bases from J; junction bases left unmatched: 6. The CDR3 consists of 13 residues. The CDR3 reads CASSLDRLETQYF. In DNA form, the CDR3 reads TGTGCCAGCAGCCTGGACAGGTTGGAGACCCAGTACTTC.

CDR3 protein: CASSWDPGNTQYF. The CDR3 nucleotides read TGTGCCAGCAGTTGGGACCCGGGGAATACGCAGTATTTT. The chain has TRBV6-6 and TRBJ2-3, with D perhaps matching TRBD1 or TRBD2 (5 bases each). The V gene's germline CDR1 is MNHNY and CDR2 SVGAGI (reference sequence). The ends were cut back, 4 bases at V and 7 bases at J, with 12 bases in the middle. This CDR3 region has 13 residues.

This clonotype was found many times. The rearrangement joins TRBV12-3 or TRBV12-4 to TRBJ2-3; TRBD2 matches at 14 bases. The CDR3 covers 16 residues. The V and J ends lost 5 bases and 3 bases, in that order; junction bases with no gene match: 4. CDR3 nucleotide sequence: TGTGCCAGCAGTACGGGACTAGCGGGAGTAACAGATACGCAGTATTTT. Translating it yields CASSTGLAGVTDTQYF.

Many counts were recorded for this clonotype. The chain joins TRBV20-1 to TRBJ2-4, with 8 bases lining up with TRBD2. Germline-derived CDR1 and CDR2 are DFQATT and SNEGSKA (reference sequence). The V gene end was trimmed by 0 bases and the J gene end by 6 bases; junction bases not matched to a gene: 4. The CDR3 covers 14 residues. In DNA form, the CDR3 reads TGCAGTGCTAGAGATCAAGGACTAGCAAACATTCAGTACTTC. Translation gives CSARDQGLANIQYF.

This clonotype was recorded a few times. The CDR3 region has the DNA TGTGCTAGTGGTTTGAGACTTGAAAATGAGCAGTTCTTC. Translating it yields CASGLRLENEQFF. The V call is TRBV12-5, the J call TRBJ2-1; D is undetermined. CDR3 length: 13 residues. Trimming removed 2 bases from V and 7 bases from J, with 9 bases in between. Germline V gives CDR1 LGHNT, CDR2 FRNRAP.

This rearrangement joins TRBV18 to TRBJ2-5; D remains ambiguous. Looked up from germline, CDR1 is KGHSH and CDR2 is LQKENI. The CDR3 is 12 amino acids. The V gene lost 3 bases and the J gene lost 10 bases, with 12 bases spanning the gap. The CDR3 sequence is CASSPEARIQYF. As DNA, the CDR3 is TGTGCCAGCTCACCCGAGGCGCGGATCCAGTACTTC.

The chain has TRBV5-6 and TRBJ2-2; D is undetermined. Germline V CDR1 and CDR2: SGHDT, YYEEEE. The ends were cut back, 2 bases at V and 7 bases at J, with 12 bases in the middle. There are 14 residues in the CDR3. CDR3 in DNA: TGTGCCAGCAGCTTTGCTAAACTCGGCGGGGAGCTGTTTTTT. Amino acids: CASSFAKLGGELFF.

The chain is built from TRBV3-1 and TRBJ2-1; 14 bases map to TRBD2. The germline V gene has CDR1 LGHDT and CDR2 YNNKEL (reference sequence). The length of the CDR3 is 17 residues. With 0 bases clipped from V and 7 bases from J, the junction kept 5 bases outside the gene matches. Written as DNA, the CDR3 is TGTGCCAGCAGCCAAGATATCGGGACTAGCGGGGGTAATGAGCAGTTCTTC. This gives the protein CASSQDIGTSGGNEQFF.

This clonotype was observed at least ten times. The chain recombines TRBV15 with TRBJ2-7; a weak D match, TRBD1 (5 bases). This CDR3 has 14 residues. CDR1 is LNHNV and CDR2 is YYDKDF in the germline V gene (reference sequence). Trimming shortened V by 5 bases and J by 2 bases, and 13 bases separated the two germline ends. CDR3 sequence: CATSERAGPYEQYF. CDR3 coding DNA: TGTGCCACCAGCGAAAGGGCAGGGCCCTACGAGCAGTACTTC. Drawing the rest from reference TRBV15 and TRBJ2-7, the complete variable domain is DAMVIQNPRYQVTQFGKPVTLSCSQTLNHNVMYWYQQKSSQAPKLLFHYYDKDFNNEADTPDNFQSRRPNTSFCFLDIRSPGLGDTAMYLCATSERAGPYEQYFGPGTRLTVT.

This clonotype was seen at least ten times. The CDR3 loop is CASSLNWGEYEQYF. CDR3 sequence (DNA): TGCGCCAGCAGCTTAAACTGGGGGGAATACGAGCAGTACTTC. V gene TRBV5-1 combines with J gene TRBJ2-7, with D maybe TRBD2 (6 bases). CDR3 size: 14 residues. CDR1 and CDR2 from the germline V gene are SGHRS and YFSETQ. Trimming left V 2 bases short and J 4 bases short, with 13 bases between.

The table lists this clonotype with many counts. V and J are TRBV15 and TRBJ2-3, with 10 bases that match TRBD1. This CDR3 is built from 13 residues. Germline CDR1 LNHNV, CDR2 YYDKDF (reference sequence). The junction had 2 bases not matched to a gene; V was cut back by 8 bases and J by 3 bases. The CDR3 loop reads CATAGQGTDTQYF. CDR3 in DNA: TGTGCCACCGCGGGACAGGGGACAGATACGCAGTATTTT.

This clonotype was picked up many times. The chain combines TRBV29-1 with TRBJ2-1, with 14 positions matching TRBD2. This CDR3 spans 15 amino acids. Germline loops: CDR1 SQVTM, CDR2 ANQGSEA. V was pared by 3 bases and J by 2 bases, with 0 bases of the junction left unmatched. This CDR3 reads CSVETSGGAYNEQFF. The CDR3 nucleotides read TGCAGCGTTGAGACTAGCGGGGGGGCCTACAATGAGCAGTTCTTC.

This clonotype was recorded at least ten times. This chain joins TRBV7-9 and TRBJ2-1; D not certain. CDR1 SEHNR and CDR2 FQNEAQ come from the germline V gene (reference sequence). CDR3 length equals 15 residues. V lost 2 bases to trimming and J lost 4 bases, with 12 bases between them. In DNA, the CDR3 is TGTGCCAGCAGCTTACGGGCCGGTAAATACAATGAGCAGTTCTTC. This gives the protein CASSLRAGKYNEQFF. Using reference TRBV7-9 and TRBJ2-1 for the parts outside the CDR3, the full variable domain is DTGVSQNPRHKITKRGQNVTFRCDPISEHNRLYWYRQTLGQGPEFLTYFQNEAQLEKSRLLSDRFSAERPKGSFSTLEIQRTEQGDSAMYLCASSLRAGKYNEQFFGPGTRLTVL.

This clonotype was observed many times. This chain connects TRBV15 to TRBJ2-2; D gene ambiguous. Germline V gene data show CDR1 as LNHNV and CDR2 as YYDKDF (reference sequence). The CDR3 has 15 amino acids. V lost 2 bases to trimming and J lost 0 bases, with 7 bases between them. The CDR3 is CATSRLFANTGELFF. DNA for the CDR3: TGTGCCACCAGCAGACTGTTCGCGAACACCGGGGAGCTGTTTTTT. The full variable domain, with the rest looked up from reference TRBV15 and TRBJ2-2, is DAMVIQNPRYQVTQFGKPVTLSCSQTLNHNVMYWYQQKSSQAPKLLFHYYDKDFNNEADTPDNFQSRRPNTSFCFLDIRSPGLGDTAMYLCATSRLFANTGELFFGEGSRLTVL.

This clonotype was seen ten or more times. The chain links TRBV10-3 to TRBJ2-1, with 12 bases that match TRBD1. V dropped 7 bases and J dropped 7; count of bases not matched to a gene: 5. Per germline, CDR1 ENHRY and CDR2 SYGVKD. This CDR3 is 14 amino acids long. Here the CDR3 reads CAITGTGGRNEQFF. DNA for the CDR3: TGTGCCATCACCGGGACAGGGGGCCGGAATGAGCAGTTCTTC.

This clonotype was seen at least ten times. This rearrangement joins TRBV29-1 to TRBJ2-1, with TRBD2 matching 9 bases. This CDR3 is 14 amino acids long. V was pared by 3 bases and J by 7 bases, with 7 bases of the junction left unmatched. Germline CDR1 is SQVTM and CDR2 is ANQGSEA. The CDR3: CSVEERGVTNEQFF. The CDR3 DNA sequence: TGCAGCGTTGAGGAGCGGGGGGTCACGAATGAGCAGTTCTTC.

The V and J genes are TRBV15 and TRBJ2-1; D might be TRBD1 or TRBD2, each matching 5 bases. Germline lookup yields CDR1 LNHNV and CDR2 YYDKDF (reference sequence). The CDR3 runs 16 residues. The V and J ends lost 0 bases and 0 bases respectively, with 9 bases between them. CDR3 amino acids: CATSREGVSSYNEQFF. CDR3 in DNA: TGTGCCACCAGCAGAGAGGGGGTCAGCTCCTACAATGAGCAGTTCTTC.

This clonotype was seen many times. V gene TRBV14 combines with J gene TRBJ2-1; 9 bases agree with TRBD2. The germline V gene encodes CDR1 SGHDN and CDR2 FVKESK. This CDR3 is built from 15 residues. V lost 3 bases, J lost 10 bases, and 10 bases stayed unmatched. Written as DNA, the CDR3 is TGTGCCAGCAGCCATAGCGGGAGATATCCTGAGGAGCAGTTCTTC. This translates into CASSHSGRYPEEQFF.

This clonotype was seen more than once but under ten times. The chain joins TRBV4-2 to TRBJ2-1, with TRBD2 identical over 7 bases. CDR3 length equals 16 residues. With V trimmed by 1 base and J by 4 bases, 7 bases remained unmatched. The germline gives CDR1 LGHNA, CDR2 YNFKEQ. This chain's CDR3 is CASSQVSSGTYNEQFF. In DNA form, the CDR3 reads TGTGCCAGCAGCCAAGTGAGCAGCGGGACGTACAATGAGCAGTTCTTC.

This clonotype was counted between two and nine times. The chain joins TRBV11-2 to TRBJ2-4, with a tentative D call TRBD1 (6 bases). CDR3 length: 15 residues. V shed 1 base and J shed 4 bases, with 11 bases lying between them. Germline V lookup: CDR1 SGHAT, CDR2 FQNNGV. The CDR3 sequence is CASSLVAGEKNIQYF. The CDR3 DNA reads TGTGCCAGCAGCTTAGTTGCAGGGGAAAAAAACATTCAGTACTTC.